Here is one T cell receptor beta chain with its context. What it binds is not known. The sample originates from a study of cytomegalovirus exposure and HLA in healthy donors. Study observations and caveats: V- and J-gene trimming in TCR beta was tied to a missense DCLRE1C variant by an analysis performed later.

60 Vbeta and 13 Jbeta primers were used in PCR. In the original workflow: In a later analysis, 60 million to 90 million unique TCR beta chains included roughly 11 million shared by two or more donors. TCRdb's copy holds only in-frame clones and misses some; the assay was immunoSEQ multiplex PCR. V and J calls and clone size are as listed in that table; D and trimming were resolved from the DNA. The sample has 90,000 to 120,000 clones; roughly 82% are singletons. V lost 6 bases to trimming and J lost 0 bases; unmatched junction nucleotides: 1. The CDR3 runs to 14 residues. Germline loops: CDR1 MRHNA, CDR2 SNTAGT.

Material: PBMCs. V usage is TRBV6-4 and J usage is TRBJ2-2, with 7 bases identical to TRBD1. The clonotype comes from a man aged 25-40 years in good health and CMV-seropositive. CDR3 residues: CASRGTANTGELFF. The CDR3 coding sequence is TGTGCCAGCAGAGGGACAGCGAACACCGGGGAGCTGTTTTTT.